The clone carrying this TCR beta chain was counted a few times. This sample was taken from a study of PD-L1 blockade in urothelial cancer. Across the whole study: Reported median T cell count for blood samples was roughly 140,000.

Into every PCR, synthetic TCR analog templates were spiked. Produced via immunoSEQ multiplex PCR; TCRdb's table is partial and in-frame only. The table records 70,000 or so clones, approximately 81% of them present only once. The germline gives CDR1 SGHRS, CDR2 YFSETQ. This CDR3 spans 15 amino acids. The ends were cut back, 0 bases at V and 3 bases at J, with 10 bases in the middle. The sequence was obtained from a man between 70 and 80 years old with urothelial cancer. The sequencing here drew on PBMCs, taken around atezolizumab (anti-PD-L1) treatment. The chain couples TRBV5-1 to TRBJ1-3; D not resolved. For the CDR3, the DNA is TGCGCCAGCAGCTTGGGGTCAGGTGGTGGAAACACCATATATTTT. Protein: CASSLGSGGGNTIYF.